This T cell receptor beta chain comes out of a study of cytomegalovirus exposure and HLA in healthy donors. Findings and caveats of the study: First-cohort TCR clusters tended to co-occur in the 90 to 150 validation repertoires, a later analysis found. Rarity marked most TCR sequences, yet some public TCRs occurred in many donors.

As concerns this clone: No antigen is known for it.

Germline V gives CDR1 SGHTA, CDR2 FQGNSA. This CDR3 is built from 13 residues. Trimming cost V 2 bases and J 2 bases, with 6 bases left between them. The validation cohort, a group of some 120 subjects, included the donors and was separate from the approximately 680-subject first cohort. Sequencing used immunoSEQ multiplex PCR; TCRdb keeps in-frame clones, though not all of them. The sample comprises 100,000 to 150,000 clones, roughly 90% of which are singletons, and about 1.4% rests with the top ten. Sequencing used PBMCs. The sequence was obtained from a man aged 25 to 40 in good health and CMV-seronegative. The J gene is TRBJ2-5, the V gene TRBV7-2; no definite D call. CDR3 in DNA: TGTGCCAGCAGCTTAATATCTCAAGAGACCCAGTACTTC. This codes for CASSLISQETQYF.